The 18 T cell receptor beta chains below come from one sample, sequenced in a study of T-cell reconstitution after alpha-beta-depleted transplantation in children. Preparing the TCRbeta library involved the use of unique molecular identifiers. TCRdb re-analysed the PCR reads in MiXCR, keeping a single row per CDR3 protein. Of around 200,000 distinct CDR3 sequences in the sample, about 8.2% were seen once. This sample comprised PBMCs, mostly from graft donor cells, obtained 360 days after TCRalphabeta/CD19-depleted stem cell transplant. The origin of the receptors is a male patient aged 2 to 9 who had a stem cell transplant for acute myeloid leukemia, so the T cells may come from the graft donor.

The sample holds a few counts of this clonotype. V is TRBV25-1 and J is TRBJ2-2; the match to TRBD1 covers 7 bases. J gave up 7 bases and V 6 bases, and 8 bases lay outside the gene matches. The germline gives CDR1 MGHDK, CDR2 SYGVNS. The CDR3 has 14 residues. DNA for the CDR3: TGTGCCAGCAGGAAAACAGGGGCTAGCGGGGAGCTGTTTTTT. Its translation: CASRKTGASGELFF.

This clonotype was detected a few times. The V and J genes are TRBV10-3 and TRBJ1-4, with D perhaps TRBD1 (5 bases). The CDR3 covers 15 residues. The germline V and J ends were trimmed by 4 bases and 7 bases, with 16 bases remaining between them. Germline assignment: CDR1 ENHRY and CDR2 SYGVKD. The CDR3 nucleotides read TGTGCCATCAGTGGTGCCCAGGGACCCAGTGAAAAACTGTTTTTT. Protein: CAISGAQGPSEKLFF.

This clonotype was found many times. The chain is built from TRBV19 and TRBJ2-1, with D tentatively TRBD1 (6 bases). CDR1 is LNHDA, CDR2 SQIVND, per germline (reference sequence). The CDR3 has 13 amino acids. V lost 5 bases, J lost 3 bases, and 8 bases lay in between. CDR3 DNA: TGTGCCAGTAGTTCGGACAGCTACAATGAGCAGTTCTTC. This codes for CASSSDSYNEQFF.

This clonotype was counted many times. The J gene is TRBJ2-2, the V gene TRBV5-1; D might be TRBD1 (5 bases). CDR3 size: 14 residues. V dropped 3 bases and J dropped 4 bases, with 10 bases sitting between them. Germline V CDR1 and CDR2: SGHRS, YFSETQ. The CDR3 region is CASSWGVGTGELFF. The CDR3 DNA sequence: TGCGCCAGCAGCTGGGGCGTGGGCACCGGGGAGCTGTTTTTT. Drawing the rest from reference TRBV5-1 and TRBJ2-2, the complete variable domain is KAGVTQTPRYLIKTRGQQVTLSCSPISGHRSVSWYQQTPGQGLQFLFEYFSETQRNKGNFPGRFSGRQFSNSRSEMNVSTLELGDSALYLCASSWGVGTGELFFGEGSRLTVL.

This rearrangement joins TRBV19 to TRBJ2-7; TRBD2 aligns across 9 bases. Trimming at V came to 2 bases and at J to 6 bases, leaving 11 bases not matched to a gene. Germline V gene sequence: CDR1 LNHDA, CDR2 SQIVND (reference sequence). The CDR3 loop spans 16 amino acids. The CDR3 nucleotides read TGTGCCAGTAGTATAATTAGCGGGAGCTCCGGGGGCGAGCAGTACTTC. Translating gives CASSIISGSSGGEQYF. Using reference TRBV19 and TRBJ2-7 for the parts outside the CDR3, the full variable domain is DGGITQSPKYLFRKEGQNVTLSCEQNLNHDAMYWYRQDPGQGLRLIYYSQIVNDFQKGDIAEGYSVSREKKESFPLTVTSAQKNPTAFYLCASSIISGSSGGEQYFGPGTRLTVT.

This clonotype showed up many times. The chain links TRBV20-1 to TRBJ2-7, with D tentatively TRBD2 (7 bases). This CDR3 region has 14 residues. Trimming left V 4 bases short and J 0 bases short, with 13 bases between. Germline V gives CDR1 DFQATT, CDR2 SNEGSKA (reference sequence). CDR3 bases: TGCAGTGCTACGAGGGGGGGGAGCTCCTACGAGCAGTACTTC. Protein sequence: CSATRGGSSYEQYF.

At least ten counts were recorded for this clonotype. The gene calls are TRBV5-1 and TRBJ2-7; 9 bases agree with TRBD1. In germline, CDR1 is SGHRS, CDR2 YFSETQ. This CDR3 spans 14 amino acids. After removal of 4 bases from V and 1 base from J, the junction contained 3 bases not matched to a gene. The chain's CDR3 is CASSEGQGSYEQYV. As DNA, the CDR3 is TGCGCCAGCAGCGAGGGACAGGGTTCCTACGAGCAGTACGTC.

V and J are TRBV4-1 and TRBJ1-1; TRBD1 matches 7 bases. The length of the CDR3 is 16 residues. CDR1 and CDR2 (germline): MGHRA, YSYEKL. Trimming removed 0 bases from V and 1 base from J; junction bases left unmatched: 5. This CDR3 is CASSQEAGGENTEAFF. DNA of the CDR3: TGCGCCAGCAGCCAAGAGGCAGGGGGTGAGAACACTGAAGCTTTCTTT.

This clonotype was counted many times. The chain links TRBV6-6 to TRBJ1-4, with D maybe TRBD1 (5 bases). CDR3 length: 13 amino acids. Germline V gene sequence: CDR1 MNHNY, CDR2 SVGAGI (reference sequence). V lost 2 bases, J lost 7 bases, and 8 bases lay in between. Here the CDR3 DNA reads TGTGCCAGCAGTTACCAAGGGACTGAAAAACTGTTTTTT. Translation: CASSYQGTEKLFF.

The chain links TRBV5-1 to TRBJ2-2; a weak D match, TRBD1 (6 bases). Germline lookup yields CDR1 SGHRS and CDR2 YFSETQ. The germline V and J ends were trimmed by 3 bases and 1 base, with 10 bases remaining between them. This CDR3 contains 15 residues. The DNA for the CDR3 is TGCGCCAGCAGCTGGGTGACAGGGAACACCGGGGAGCTGTTTTTT. It specifies CASSWVTGNTGELFF.

Ten or more counts support this clonotype. The rearrangement uses TRBV2 and TRBJ2-2; no reliable D call. This CDR3 comprises 14 residues. V dropped 4 bases and J dropped 0 bases, with 6 bases sitting between them. Germline lookup yields CDR1 SNHLY and CDR2 FYNNEI. DNA of the CDR3: TGTGCCAGCAGTGCTACTTCGAACACCGGGGAGCTGTTTTTT. Its protein is CASSATSNTGELFF.

This clonotype was seen at least ten times. This chain uses TRBV7-3 with TRBJ1-5; 7 bases map to TRBD1. The CDR3 runs 15 residues. Trimming at V came to 5 bases and at J to 4 bases, leaving 8 bases not matched to a gene. Germline loops: CDR1 SGHTA, CDR2 FQGTGA. The DNA for the CDR3 is TGTGCCAGCAGCCAAGGACAGGCCCTTAATCAGCCCCAGCATTTT. It is translated as CASSQGQALNQPQHF.

This clonotype was found a few times. The V gene is TRBV19, the J gene TRBJ2-1, with D possibly being TRBD1 (6 bases). Deletions cut 6 bases from V and 3 bases from J, with 12 bases between. This CDR3 is built from 14 residues. Germline V gives CDR1 LNHDA, CDR2 SQIVND (reference sequence). The CDR3 coding sequence is TGTGCCAGTAGCCTCAAGGACAGCTACAATGAGCAGTTCTTC. This translates into CASSLKDSYNEQFF.

This clonotype appeared many times. DNA for the CDR3: TGTGCCAGCAGCTTGACAGGGTTAGGACTAGCGCATTATTCCTACAATGAGCAGTTCTTC. As protein: CASSLTGLGLAHYSYNEQFF. V usage is TRBV7-2 and J usage is TRBJ2-1; 9 bases map to TRBD2. Germline trimming cut 3 bases from V and 1 base from J; bases unmatched to any gene: 16. Germline V CDR1 and CDR2: SGHTA, FQGNSA. The CDR3 has 20 residues.

This clonotype was detected ten times or more. The chain joins TRBV20-1 to TRBJ2-2; D is unresolved. The CDR3 is 16 amino acids. V lost 0 bases to trimming and J lost 5 bases, with 16 bases between them. Germline CDR1 is DFQATT and CDR2 is SNEGSKA (reference sequence). The CDR3 region has the DNA TGCAGTGCTAGAGATTCGCCTACCCGAGCTACCGGGGAGCTGTTTTTT. Its translation is CSARDSPTRATGELFF.

This clonotype was recorded a few times. CDR3 region: CASSLNGAGGEKLFF. In DNA, the CDR3 is TGTGCCAGCAGCTTAAACGGGGCAGGGGGTGAAAAACTGTTTTTT. This chain links TRBV7-2 with TRBJ1-4; TRBD1 aligns across 7 bases. Germline-derived CDR1 and CDR2 are SGHTA and FQGNSA. CDR3 length: 15 amino acids. Trimming took 2 bases from V and 7 from J; bases not matched to a gene: 7.

J is TRBJ2-2 and V is TRBV7-2; maybe TRBD1 (5 bases). CDR1 and CDR2 (germline): SGHTA, FQGNSA. This CDR3 region has 14 residues. Trimming took off 3 bases at V and 3 bases at J, with 8 bases between the two ends. CDR3 in amino acids: CASSFGRDTGELFF. The CDR3 region has the DNA TGTGCCAGCAGCTTCGGCAGGGACACCGGGGAGCTGTTTTTT. The variable domain in full, completed from reference TRBV7-2 and TRBJ2-2, reads GAGVSQSPSNKVTEKGKDVELRCDPISGHTALYWYRQSLGQGLEFLIYFQGNSAPDKSGLPSDRFSAERTGGSVSTLTIQRTQQEDSAVYLCASSFGRDTGELFFGEGSRLTVL.

The chain links TRBV7-9 to TRBJ2-1; 8 bases agree with TRBD2. The V gene's germline CDR1 is SEHNR and CDR2 FQNEAQ (reference sequence). The CDR3 runs 15 residues. V was clipped by 2 bases and J by 7 bases; unmatched bases: 7. DNA for the CDR3: TGTGCCAGCAGCTTAACCAGCGGGAGTTCAAATGAGCAGTTCTTC. Its translation: CASSLTSGSSNEQFF.